The T cell receptor (beta chain) described here comes from a study of cytomegalovirus exposure and HLA in healthy donors. Trimming pared 2 bases from V and 1 base from J, leaving 5 bases between. CDR1 is GTSNPN and CDR2 is SVGIG in the germline V gene (reference sequence). CDR3 length: 12 residues. Researchers ran the PCR with 60 Vbeta and 13 Jbeta primers. TCRdb's copy holds only in-frame clones and misses some; the assay was immunoSEQ multiplex PCR. The data contain 90,000 to 120,000 clones, roughly 80% of them singletons. The TCR sequence derives from a man younger than 45 in good health and CMV-seropositive. The chain combines TRBV30 with TRBJ1-2, with D unclear. The sample was PBMCs. The CDR3 spells CAWSYSNYGYTF. The CDR3 DNA reads TGTGCCTGGAGTTACAGTAACTATGGCTACACCTTC.